Reported below is one TCR beta chain. The data stem from a study of cytomegalovirus exposure and HLA in healthy donors. The V end lost 2 bases, the J end lost 2 bases, and 22 bases lay between the germline ends. Germline loops: CDR1 KGHSH, CDR2 LQKENI. The CDR3 consists of 18 residues. The PCR used 60 Vbeta and 13 Jbeta primers. The protocol was immunoSEQ multiplex PCR, while the TCRdb copy is restricted to in-frame clones and leaves out a portion. The table lists 40,000 or so clones. What was sequenced was PBMCs. The chain carries TRBV18 and TRBJ2-7; maybe TRBD1 (6 bases). The clonotype originates from a woman aged 25-40 years in good health and CMV-seropositive. This CDR3 is CASSPVPPSRGETYEQYF. In nucleotides, the CDR3 is TGTGCCAGCTCACCAGTCCCCCCCAGCAGGGGAGAAACCTACGAGCAGTACTTC.